Given below is one TCR beta chain in context. In the original processing: Amplification from reference gene primers served as the basis for estimated nucleated cell counts. Sequenced by immunoSEQ multiplex PCR; TCRdb stores in-frame clones only, minus some. The DNA gave D and trimming, while V, J and clone size come from that table. The sample carries about 98,000 clones, approximately 89% recorded once. The sample is drawn from a study of blood T cell repertoires in COVID-19. Study information: The United States, Italy and Spain provided the acute and convalescent COVID-19 samples. PBMCs, B-cell-depleted T cells, or T cells were the source of the cDNA or gDNA that made up the material.

This CDR3 has 17 amino acids. Losses at the gene ends were 2 bases for V and 9 bases for J; bases not matched to a gene: 11. CDR1 and CDR2 (germline): ENHRY, SYGVKD. The receptor was isolated from a man aged 50-59 years with acute or convalescent COVID-19. This chain links TRBV10-3 with TRBJ2-1; 12 positions match TRBD1. Sequenced input: peripheral blood. CDR3: CAISEGTPGQGAGEQFF. CDR3 DNA sequence: TGTGCCATCAGTGAGGGTACGCCGGGACAGGGGGCCGGTGAGCAGTTCTTC.